This entry is about one TCR beta chain. Its specificity is not known. V lost 0 bases to trimming and J lost 0 bases; unmatched junction nucleotides: 11. The germline V gene encodes CDR1 LGHNA and CDR2 YNFKEQ. The CDR3 has 19 residues. The record originates from a study of cytomegalovirus exposure and HLA in healthy donors. Amplification used 60 Vbeta primers and 13 Jbeta primers. The table came from immunoSEQ multiplex PCR; TCRdb's copy has only in-frame clones and leaves some out. In the table there are approximately 75,000 clones, roughly four fifths of which are singletons. Study-wide results and limits: DRB1 had the most TCR associations and HLA-C the fewest, a later analysis found, with rates varying by HLA locus. Three of the chains that were CMV-associated were confirmed in vitro to be specific for CMV antigens. With further analysis later on, most CMV-associated TCR beta chains appeared HLA-restricted.

Donors had nominal health at sampling but likely had unrecorded immune exposures. This receptor was obtained from a woman aged 60-75 years in good health and CMV-seropositive. V usage is TRBV4-2 and J usage is TRBJ1-5; 7 nucleotides align to TRBD1. Source material: PBMCs. The CDR3 loop is CASSQESAGGAHSNQPQHF. The CDR3 region has the DNA TGTGCCAGCAGCCAAGAATCCGCAGGGGGTGCTCATAGCAATCAGCCCCAGCATTTT.